This entry is about one T cell receptor beta chain. This sample is part of a study of shared clonotypes between healthy human individuals. The naive CD8 fraction comprised CD45RO-negative cells positively selected for CCR7 and excluded terminally differentiated effector memory CD45RA+ cells. Measured with immunoSEQ multiplex PCR; TCRdb has only the in-frame clones, and not every one. The sample holds about 2 million clones, about 95% seen once. The CDR3 consists of 17 residues. With 6 bases clipped from V and 0 bases from J, the junction kept 6 bases outside the gene matches. Germline V CDR1 and CDR2: MDHEN, SYDVKM.

J is TRBJ2-5 and V is TRBV28; 14 bases are a match to TRBD2. The sample was naive CD8+ T cells sorted from blood. This sequence originates from a young man in good health. The CDR3 loop reads CASRRTSGGMYQETQYF. The CDR3 DNA sequence: TGTGCCAGCAGGAGGACTAGCGGGGGGATGTACCAAGAGACCCAGTACTTC.